A selection of T cell receptor beta chains follows, all from one sample in a study of cytomegalovirus exposure and HLA in healthy donors. Profiling relied on immunoSEQ multiplex PCR, and the TCRdb table lists in-frame clones only, not all of them. The sample consists of 150,000 to 160,000 clones, roughly 82% of them appearing once. Sequenced input: PBMCs. The receptors here all came from a woman in her fifties or sixties in good health and CMV-seropositive. CDR3s include the opening cysteine and the closing phenylalanine or tryptophan. A D gene is named only where the DNA matches it firmly. The size of a clone is reported for some rows only, either as once, few or many, or as a class for expanded clones.

D: TRBD1; J: TRBJ1-5; length: 15; V: TRBV4-3; size: -; CDR3: CASSPRTGGNQPQHF; DNA: TGCGCCAGCAGCCCTAGAACAGGGGGCAATCAGCCCCAGCATTTT
D: -; J: TRBJ2-7; length: 12; V: TRBV27; size: -; CDR3: CASRSPSYEQYF; DNA: TGTGCCAGCAGGTCCCCCTCCTACGAGCAGTACTTC
D: -; J: TRBJ2-2; length: 14; V: TRBV10-3; size: -; CDR3: CAISTNRVAGELFF; DNA: TGTGCCATCAGTACTAACAGGGTGGCCGGGGAGCTGTTTTTT
D: TRBD2; J: TRBJ2-3; length: 16; V: TRBV5-1; size: -; CDR3: CASTPGASGGTDTQYF; DNA: TGCGCCAGCACCCCAGGGGCTAGCGGGGGCACAGATACGCAGTATTTT
D: -; J: TRBJ1-1; length: 13; V: TRBV7-6; size: -; CDR3: CASSLAGSAEAFF; DNA: TGTGCCAGCAGCTTAGCGGGGAGCGCTGAAGCTTTCTTT
D: TRBD1; J: TRBJ1-5; length: 15; V: TRBV6-6; size: -; CDR3: CASNTGGLGNQPQHF; DNA: TGTGCCAGCAATACAGGGGGCCTGGGTAATCAGCCCCAGCATTTT
D: -; J: TRBJ1-4; length: 18; V: TRBV1; size: once; CDR3: CTSSPRDLSGKANEKLFF; DNA: TGCACCAGCAGCCCCCGAGACCTTTCAGGGAAAGCTAATGAAAAACTGTTTTTT
D: -; J: TRBJ1-1; length: 15; V: TRBV6-5; size: -; CDR3: CASRLSWDGGDEAFF; DNA: TGTGCCAGCAGGCTGAGCTGGGACGGGGGAGATGAAGCTTTCTTT
D: -; J: TRBJ2-7; length: 14; V: TRBV11-2; size: -; CDR3: CASSPAGVPYEQYF; DNA: TGTGCCAGCAGCCCCGCAGGGGTACCCTACGAGCAGTACTTC
D: TRBD2; J: TRBJ2-7; length: 19; V: TRBV15; size: -; CDR3: CATSRDLGLAGGPFYEQYF; DNA: TGTGCCACCAGCAGAGATCTGGGACTAGCGGGGGGGCCATTTTACGAGCAGTACTTC
D: -; J: TRBJ1-3; length: 14; V: TRBV5-1; size: once; CDR3: CASSNPDTGNTIYF; DNA: TGCGCCAGCAGCAATCCAGATACTGGAAACACCATATATTTT
D: -; J: TRBJ1-4; length: 15; V: TRBV30; size: -; CDR3: CAWGGTTATNEKLFF; DNA: TGTGCCTGGGGGGGGACGACCGCAACTAATGAAAAACTGTTTTTT
D: TRBD1; J: TRBJ1-6; length: 15; V: TRBV19; size: -; CDR3: CASRRAGTVDSPLHF; DNA: TGTGCCAGTAGGAGGGCAGGGACAGTGGATTCACCCCTCCACTTT
D: -; J: TRBJ1-1; length: 13; V: TRBV13; size: -; CDR3: CASSLGRALEAFF; DNA: TGTGCCAGCAGCTTAGGCAGGGCCTTAGAAGCTTTCTTT
D: TRBD2; J: TRBJ2-1; length: 14; V: TRBV27; size: -; CDR3: CASSWGGMDNEQFF; DNA: TGTGCCAGCAGTTGGGGGGGGATGGACAATGAGCAGTTCTTC
D: -; J: TRBJ2-4; length: 13; V: TRBV2; size: -; CDR3: CASKAIRETIQYF; DNA: TGTGCCAGTAAGGCGATCCGGGAGACCATTCAGTACTTC
D: -; J: TRBJ2-7; length: 12; V: TRBV6-5; size: -; CDR3: CASSSPQVEQYF; DNA: TGTGCCAGCAGTTCCCCACAGGTCGAGCAGTACTTC
D: -; J: TRBJ1-2; length: 18; V: TRBV7-3; size: -; CDR3: CASSLPVPQGWTTDGYTF; DNA: TGTGCCAGCAGCTTACCCGTACCACAGGGTTGGACAACCGATGGCTACACCTTC
D: -; J: TRBJ2-3; length: 13; V: TRBV5-6; size: -; CDR3: CASSSGNTDTQYF; DNA: TGTGCCAGCAGCTCCGGTAACACAGATACGCAGTATTTT
D: TRBD1; J: TRBJ1-1; length: 17; V: TRBV2; size: -; CDR3: CASSEAFRDSTNTEAFF; DNA: TGTGCCAGCAGTGAAGCCTTTAGGGACAGCACGAACACTGAAGCTTTCTTT
D: -; J: TRBJ1-5; length: 14; V: TRBV6-5; size: -; CDR3: CASSTGQSNQPQHF; DNA: TGTGCCAGCTCTACCGGACAGAGCAATCAGCCCCAGCATTTT
D: TRBD2; J: TRBJ2-1; length: 14; V: TRBV5-6; size: -; CDR3: CASSDGTSSNEQFF; DNA: TGTGCCAGCAGCGACGGGACTAGCTCGAATGAGCAGTTCTTC
D: TRBD2; J: TRBJ2-3; length: 14; V: TRBV7-8; size: -; CDR3: CASSLPGTSGGEYF; DNA: TGTGCCAGCAGCTTGCCAGGGACTAGCGGGGGGGAGTATTTT
D: TRBD2; J: TRBJ2-7; length: 19; V: TRBV6-4; size: -; CDR3: CASDARVIAGAGGSYEQYF; DNA: TGTGCCAGTGACGCCCGGGTGATAGCGGGGGCCGGGGGGTCCTACGAGCAGTACTTC
D: -; J: TRBJ2-7; length: 13; V: TRBV6-5; size: -; CDR3: CASSYSIANEQYF; DNA: TGTGCCAGCAGTTACTCGATAGCGAATGAGCAGTACTTC
D: -; J: TRBJ2-6; length: 15; V: TRBV18; size: -; CDR3: CASSPLDSGANVLTF; DNA: TGTGCCAGCTCACCCCTAGATTCTGGGGCCAACGTCCTGACTTTC
D: -; J: TRBJ1-1; length: 15; V: TRBV5-6; size: -; CDR3: CASSLVGGANTEAFF; DNA: TGTGCCAGCAGCTTGGTAGGGGGTGCAAACACTGAAGCTTTCTTT
D: -; J: TRBJ2-7; length: 14; V: TRBV28; size: few; CDR3: CASSSQQGLYEQYF; DNA: TGTGCCAGCAGTTCCCAACAGGGTTTATACGAGCAGTACTTC
D: -; J: TRBJ1-6; length: 14; V: TRBV9; size: -; CDR3: CASSVDGGNSPLHF; DNA: TGTGCCAGCAGCGTAGACGGGGGGAATTCACCCCTCCACTTT
D: TRBD1; J: TRBJ1-1; length: 15; V: TRBV4-3; size: -; CDR3: CASSQGQGGGTEAFF; DNA: TGCGCCAGCAGCCAGGGACAGGGAGGCGGCACTGAAGCTTTCTTT
D: -; J: TRBJ2-7; length: 13; V: TRBV10-3; size: -; CDR3: CAISQTDKYEQYF; DNA: TGTGCCATCAGTCAGACAGATAAGTACGAGCAGTACTTC
D: TRBD2; J: TRBJ2-3; length: 16; V: TRBV4-1; size: -; CDR3: CASSRDSGGLTDTQYF; DNA: TGCGCCAGCAGCCGGGATAGCGGGGGGCTCACAGATACGCAGTATTTT
D: -; J: TRBJ2-1; length: 15; V: TRBV15; size: few; CDR3: CATSRERDSYNEQFF; DNA: TGTGCCACCAGCAGAGAGCGGGACAGCTACAATGAGCAGTTCTTC
D: TRBD2; J: TRBJ2-2; length: 16; V: TRBV5-1; size: -; CDR3: CASRTGTSGVTGELFF; DNA: TGCGCCAGCAGAACCGGGACTAGCGGGGTCACCGGGGAGCTGTTTTTT
D: -; J: TRBJ2-7; length: 13; V: TRBV13; size: few; CDR3: CASSLRGGYEQYF; DNA: TGTGCCAGCAGCCTGAGGGGAGGCTACGAGCAGTACTTC
D: -; J: TRBJ2-7; length: 15; V: TRBV18; size: -; CDR3: CASSPDRPPSYEQYF; DNA: TGTGCCAGCTCACCAGACAGACCTCCGTCCTACGAGCAGTACTTC
D: TRBD1; J: TRBJ1-3; length: 14; V: TRBV6-1; size: -; CDR3: CASRQPGQKDTIYF; DNA: TGTGCCAGCAGACAACCGGGACAGAAGGACACCATATATTTT
D: TRBD2; J: TRBJ2-7; length: 13; V: TRBV19; size: -; CDR3: CASSPAGGREQYF; DNA: TGTGCCAGTAGTCCGGCGGGGGGGCGCGAGCAGTACTTC
D: -; J: TRBJ2-1; length: 16; V: TRBV5-8; size: -; CDR3: CASSLVSVAGYNEQFF; DNA: TGTGCCAGCAGCTTGGTGTCAGTTGCGGGTTACAATGAGCAGTTCTTC
D: -; J: TRBJ1-4; length: 13; V: TRBV29-1; size: -; CDR3: CSVGDIVNEKLFF; DNA: TGCAGCGTTGGGGACATAGTTAATGAAAAACTGTTTTTT
D: TRBD2; J: TRBJ2-6; length: 18; V: TRBV5-1; size: -; CDR3: CASSLRSGGSSGANVLTF; DNA: TGCGCCAGCAGCTTGCGTAGCGGGGGGTCCTCTGGGGCCAACGTCCTGACTTTC
D: -; J: TRBJ1-1; length: 16; V: TRBV5-1; size: -; CDR3: CASSLMLGQTNTEAFF; DNA: TGCGCCAGCAGCTTGATGTTGGGCCAGACGAACACTGAAGCTTTCTTT
D: -; J: TRBJ2-7; length: 11; V: TRBV10-1; size: -; CDR3: CASSKGLKQYF; DNA: TGCGCCAGCAGCAAGGGGCTTAAGCAGTACTTC
D: -; J: TRBJ1-1; length: 14; V: TRBV29-1; size: -; CDR3: CSASAGSLNTEAFF; DNA: TGCAGCGCCTCCGCCGGGAGTTTGAACACTGAAGCTTTCTTT
D: -; J: TRBJ1-2; length: 13; V: TRBV13; size: -; CDR3: CASSLTANYGYTF; DNA: TGTGCCAGCAGCTTAACAGCTAACTATGGCTACACCTTC
D: TRBD1; J: TRBJ2-7; length: 12; V: TRBV27; size: few; CDR3: CASRQGAYEQYF; DNA: TGTGCCAGTCGACAGGGAGCCTACGAGCAGTACTTC
D: -; J: TRBJ1-3; length: 13; V: TRBV6-6; size: -; CDR3: CASSLGPGNTIYF; DNA: TGTGCCAGCAGTTTGGGCCCTGGAAACACCATATATTTT
D: -; J: TRBJ2-2; length: 15; V: TRBV2; size: once; CDR3: CASGSIQGWAGELFF; DNA: TGTGCCAGCGGGTCCATACAGGGTTGGGCCGGGGAGCTGTTTTTT
D: TRBD1; J: TRBJ1-2; length: 15; V: TRBV5-4; size: -; CDR3: CASSTGTGSDYGYTF; DNA: TGTGCCAGCAGCACGGGGACAGGCTCCGACTATGGCTACACCTTC
D: -; J: TRBJ2-1; length: 14; V: TRBV11-2; size: -; CDR3: CASSLGRDYNEQFF; DNA: TGTGCCAGCAGCTTAGGCAGGGATTACAATGAGCAGTTCTTC
D: TRBD1; J: TRBJ1-1; length: 14; V: TRBV6-1; size: once; CDR3: CASSGGTANTEAFF; DNA: TGTGCCAGCAGTGGGGGGACAGCGAACACTGAAGCTTTCTTT
D: -; J: TRBJ2-3; length: 14; V: TRBV5-4; size: -; CDR3: CASSWSSPSDTQYF; DNA: TGTGCCAGCAGCTGGAGTAGCCCCTCAGATACGCAGTATTTT
D: TRBD2; J: TRBJ2-2; length: 14; V: TRBV5-4; size: -; CDR3: CASSSAGGRRELFF; DNA: TGTGCCAGCAGTTCGGCGGGGGGCCGCAGGGAGCTGTTTTTT
D: TRBD2; J: TRBJ2-7; length: 16; V: TRBV18; size: -; CDR3: CASSPRSGGSSYEQYF; DNA: TGTGCCAGCTCACCGCGTAGCGGGGGGAGCTCCTACGAGCAGTACTTC